This TCR beta chain was documented in a study of siplizumab effects on memory and regulatory T cells. V was pared by 5 bases and J by 0 bases, with 7 bases of the junction left unmatched. This CDR3 has 18 amino acids. Germline loops: CDR1 LNHDA, CDR2 SQIVND (reference sequence). Roughly 10^5 TCR templates underwent assay in every sample. The assay was immunoSEQ multiplex PCR, and TCRdb's table has in-frame clones only and misses some. Seen here are 100,000 or so clones, approximately 94% observed once, and the top ten hold roughly 0.62%. In its sample, this clone was seen once. V usage is TRBV19 and J usage is TRBJ2-6; TRBD1 matches at 10 bases. This clonotype was obtained from a human donor in good health. Sequenced sample: Tregs sorted from blood. The CDR3 bases are TGTGCCAGTAGTTCTCCGGGACAGGGGACCTCTGGGGCCAACGTCCTGACTTTC. It is translated as CASSSPGQGTSGANVLTF.